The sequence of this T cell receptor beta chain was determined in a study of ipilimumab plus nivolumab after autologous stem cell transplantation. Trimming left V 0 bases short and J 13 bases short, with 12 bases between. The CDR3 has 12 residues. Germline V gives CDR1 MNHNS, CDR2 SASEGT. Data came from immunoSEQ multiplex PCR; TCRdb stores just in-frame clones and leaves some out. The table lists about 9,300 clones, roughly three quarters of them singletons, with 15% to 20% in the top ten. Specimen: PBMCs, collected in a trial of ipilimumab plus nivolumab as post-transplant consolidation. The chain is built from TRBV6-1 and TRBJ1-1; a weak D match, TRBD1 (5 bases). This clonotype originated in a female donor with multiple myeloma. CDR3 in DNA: TGTGCCAGCAGTGAAGCGGGACTTCGGGTTTTCTTT. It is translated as CASSEAGLRVFF.